The 8 T cell receptor beta chains below come from one sample, sequenced in a study of circulating and synovial CD4+ cells in juvenile arthritis. The data were produced by immunoSEQ multiplex PCR, yet TCRdb's version contains in-frame clones alone and is incomplete. Of about 33,000 clones listed, about 95% are singletons. Sample: CD4+ T cells from blood. The receptors were sampled from a human donor with juvenile idiopathic arthritis.

This rearrangement joins TRBV5-8 to TRBJ1-4; possibly TRBD1 for D (5 bases). The germline V gene encodes CDR1 SGHTS and CDR2 YDEGEE. The CDR3 is made up of 14 amino acids. Trimming left V 2 bases short and J 7 bases short, with 12 bases between. As DNA, the CDR3 is TGTGCCAGCAGCTTCGGGACTGACTTTGAAAAACTGTTTTTT. Translating gives CASSFGTDFEKLFF.

J is TRBJ2-1 and V is TRBV9; possibly TRBD2 for D (6 bases). Germline assignment: CDR1 SGDLS and CDR2 YYNGEE. The CDR3 runs to 10 residues. V was shortened by 10 bases and J by 7 bases, with 9 bases between the two germline ends. CDR3 sequence: CAGGMNEQFF. The CDR3 DNA follows: TGTGCCGGGGGGATGAATGAGCAGTTCTTC.

This chain uses TRBV5-1 with TRBJ2-7; the match to TRBD1 covers 10 bases. The trim removed 4 bases at V and 5 bases at J, leaving 3 bases unmatched. In germline, CDR1 is SGHRS, CDR2 YFSETQ. The CDR3 consists of 13 residues. The CDR3 spells CASSLGQGNEQYF. The CDR3, as DNA: TGCGCCAGCAGCCTGGGACAGGGGAACGAGCAGTACTTC.

In its sample, this clone was seen once. The chain links TRBV4-1 to TRBJ2-3; unclear D gene. CDR1 and CDR2 from the germline V gene are MGHRA and YSYEKL. This CDR3 has 14 amino acids. Deletions cut 0 bases from V and 6 bases from J, with 10 bases between. DNA for the CDR3: TGCGCCAGCAGCCAAGATATGACTTCCGATACGCAGTATTTT. Amino acid sequence: CASSQDMTSDTQYF.

The chain carries TRBV6-5 and TRBJ2-1; D call uncertain. Trimming removed 7 bases from V and 2 bases from J, with 12 bases in between. Germline V lookup: CDR1 MNHEY, CDR2 SVGAGI. The CDR3 is made up of 14 amino acids. The DNA for the CDR3 is TGTGCCAGCACCGGGTCCCCGGCCTACAATGAGCAGTTCTTC. Translating gives CASTGSPAYNEQFF.

The chain carries TRBV6-6 and TRBJ1-1; 8 bases are shared with TRBD1. CDR1 MNHNY and CDR2 SVGAGI come from the germline V gene (reference sequence). The trim removed 2 bases at V and 5 bases at J, leaving 7 bases unmatched. The CDR3 extends over 15 amino acids. The CDR3 DNA sequence: TGTGCCAGCAGTTACCCCGACAGGGGAAAGACTGAAGCTTTCTTT. Translated: CASSYPDRGKTEAFF.

This clone was detected only once. The rearrangement joins TRBV7-8 to TRBJ2-7, with D uncertain. Trimming took off 2 bases at V and 2 bases at J, with 10 bases between the two ends. The CDR3 totals 14 residues. CDR1 and CDR2 (germline): SGHVS, FQNEAQ. The CDR3 here is CASSLIRQAYEQYF. CDR3 nucleotides: TGTGCCAGCAGCTTAATTCGGCAGGCCTACGAGCAGTACTTC.

The rearrangement uses TRBV15 and TRBJ2-7; 9 bases map to TRBD1. The CDR3 has 15 residues. V shed 1 base, J shed 3 bases, and the junction held 4 bases outside the gene matches. The germline V gene encodes CDR1 LNHNV and CDR2 YYDKDF (reference sequence). CDR3 nucleotides: TGTGCCACCAGCAGAGCGGGACAGGGCGACTACGAGCAGTACTTC. Its translation: CATSRAGQGDYEQYF.